These T cell receptor beta chains were read from a single sample in a study of OX40 agonist ivuxolimab in advanced cancers. Assay used: immunoSEQ multiplex PCR; TCRdb lists only in-frame clones, some missing. This table has tens of thousands of clones, approximately 92% appearing once. The sequenced sample was CD4+ or CD8+ T cells sorted from blood, obtained in a trial of the OX40 agonist ivuxolimab. The source is an adult with an advanced solid tumor such as melanoma, head and neck, liver or kidney cancer. Both conserved end residues are part of each CDR3. D genes are given only for firm matches.

D: -; V: TRBV7-9; J: TRBJ2-7; CDR3: CASSHGANSYEQYF
D: -; V: TRBV29-1; J: TRBJ2-3; CDR3: CSAILAGDTQYF
D: TRBD1; V: TRBV18; J: TRBJ2-4; CDR3: CASSRDRGDLQYF
D: -; V: TRBV6-1; J: TRBJ2-6; CDR3: CATRLFGAGANVLTF
D: -; V: TRBV30; J: TRBJ2-5; CDR3: CAWSIRVGETQYF
D: -; V: TRBV10-2; J: TRBJ1-2; CDR3: CASSGQPDYGYTF
D: -; V: TRBV11-2; J: TRBJ2-1; CDR3: CASSFGRRADEQFF
D: TRBD2; V: TRBV9; J: TRBJ2-2; CDR3: CASSPLTGGAGELFF
D: TRBD1; V: TRBV19; J: TRBJ1-1; CDR3: CASRRTGYTEAFF
D: -; V: TRBV9; J: TRBJ1-5; CDR3: CASSRDGTNQPQHF
D: TRBD1; V: TRBV5-6; J: TRBJ1-2; CDR3: CASSLLARGSGGYTF
D: -; V: TRBV6-5; J: TRBJ2-3; CDR3: CASSYSTSASTDTQYF
D: -; V: TRBV30; J: TRBJ1-2; CDR3: CAWSALGTGGYTF
D: TRBD1; V: TRBV18; J: TRBJ1-4; CDR3: CASSRTGPEKLFF